This T cell receptor (beta chain) was identified in a study of blood T cell repertoires in COVID-19. The CDR3 is 16 residues long. Germline values: CDR1 LGHDT, CDR2 YNNKEL (reference sequence). V was shortened by 0 bases and J by 14 bases, with 22 bases between the two germline ends. TCRdb keeps only in-frame clones here, not all; method: immunoSEQ multiplex PCR. Of 200,000 to 300,000 clones in the sample, more than 75% were seen once. The sequencing sample was made of peripheral blood. This sequence originates from a woman older than 75 with COVID-19, enrolled during active disease. The J gene is TRBJ1-4, the V gene TRBV3-1 (or the pseudogene TRBV3-2); D possibly corresponds to TRBD1 (5 bases). CDR3: CASSQDLNGRATGLFF. In DNA, the CDR3 is TGTGCCAGCAGCCAAGATCTTAACGGCAGGGCGACTGGGCTGTTTTTT.